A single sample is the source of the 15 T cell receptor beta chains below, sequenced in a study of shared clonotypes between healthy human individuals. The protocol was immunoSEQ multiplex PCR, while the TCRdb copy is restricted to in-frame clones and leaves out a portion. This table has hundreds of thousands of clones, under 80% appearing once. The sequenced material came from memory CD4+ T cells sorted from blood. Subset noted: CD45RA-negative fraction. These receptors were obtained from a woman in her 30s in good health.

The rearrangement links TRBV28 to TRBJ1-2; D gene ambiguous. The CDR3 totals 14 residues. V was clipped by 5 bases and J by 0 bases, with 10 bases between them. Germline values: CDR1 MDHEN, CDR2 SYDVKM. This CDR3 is CASSTGLTNYGYTF. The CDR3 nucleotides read TGTGCCAGCAGTACGGGGTTAACTAACTATGGCTACACCTTC.

CDR3 amino acids: CASSGTQTGSYEQYF. Written as DNA, the CDR3 is TGTGCCAGCAGTGGCACCCAGACAGGGTCCTACGAGCAGTACTTC. The rearrangement links TRBV25-1 to TRBJ2-7; 7 bases fit TRBD1. CDR3 size: 15 residues. In germline, CDR1 is MGHDK, CDR2 SYGVNS. The junction had 7 bases not matched to a gene; V was cut back by 4 bases and J by 1 base.

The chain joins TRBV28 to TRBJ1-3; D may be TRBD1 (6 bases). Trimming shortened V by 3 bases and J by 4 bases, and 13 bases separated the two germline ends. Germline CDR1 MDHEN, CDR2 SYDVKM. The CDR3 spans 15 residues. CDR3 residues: CASSLVQGTGNTIYF. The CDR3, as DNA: TGTGCCAGCAGTTTGGTCCAGGGGACGGGAAACACCATATATTTT.

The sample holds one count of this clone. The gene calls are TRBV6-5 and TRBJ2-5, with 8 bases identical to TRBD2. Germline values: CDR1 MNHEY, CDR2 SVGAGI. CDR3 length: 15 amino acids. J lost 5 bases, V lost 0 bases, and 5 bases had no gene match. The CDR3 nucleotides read TGTGCCAGCAGTTACTCGTTAACGGGAGGGGAGACCCAGTACTTC. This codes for CASSYSLTGGETQYF.

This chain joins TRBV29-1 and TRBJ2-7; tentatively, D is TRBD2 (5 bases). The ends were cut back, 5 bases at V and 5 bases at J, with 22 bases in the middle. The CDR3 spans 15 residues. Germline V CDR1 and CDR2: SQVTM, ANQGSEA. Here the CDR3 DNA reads TGCAGCGTTTCGGGCCCCAGGCCGGGAAGGGACGAGCAGTACTTC. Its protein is CSVSGPRPGRDEQYF.

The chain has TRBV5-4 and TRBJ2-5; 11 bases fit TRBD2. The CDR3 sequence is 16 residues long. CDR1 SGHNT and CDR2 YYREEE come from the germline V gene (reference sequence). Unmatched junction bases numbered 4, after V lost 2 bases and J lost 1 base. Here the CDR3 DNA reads TGTGCCAGCAGCTTAGGACTAGCGGGTTCCCAAGAGACCCAGTACTTC. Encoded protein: CASSLGLAGSQETQYF.

The CDR3 loop is CSVETGGTDTQYF. The CDR3 nucleotides read TGCAGCGTTGAAACAGGGGGCACAGATACGCAGTATTTT. The gene calls are TRBV29-1 and TRBJ2-3; 7 bases agree with TRBD1. The V segment lost 2 bases and the J segment 1 base; nucleotides outside the gene matches: 0. This CDR3 region has 13 residues. CDR1 and CDR2 from the germline V gene are SQVTM and ANQGSEA.

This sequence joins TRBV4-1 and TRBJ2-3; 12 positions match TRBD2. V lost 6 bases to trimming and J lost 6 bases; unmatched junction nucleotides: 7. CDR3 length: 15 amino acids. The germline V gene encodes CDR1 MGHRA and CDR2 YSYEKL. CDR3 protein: CASSPSGGGMDTQYF. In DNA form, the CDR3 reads TGCGCCAGCAGTCCTAGCGGGGGGGGAATGGATACGCAGTATTTT.

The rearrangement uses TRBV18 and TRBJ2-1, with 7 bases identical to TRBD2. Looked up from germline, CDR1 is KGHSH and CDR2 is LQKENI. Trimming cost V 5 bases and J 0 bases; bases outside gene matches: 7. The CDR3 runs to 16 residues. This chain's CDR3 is CASSFPSGISYNEQFF. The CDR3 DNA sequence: TGTGCCAGCTCATTCCCAAGCGGGATCTCCTACAATGAGCAGTTCTTC.

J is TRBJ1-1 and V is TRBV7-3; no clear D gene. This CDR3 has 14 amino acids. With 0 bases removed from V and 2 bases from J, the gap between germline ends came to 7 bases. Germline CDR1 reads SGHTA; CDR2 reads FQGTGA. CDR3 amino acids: CASSLTGPNTEAFF. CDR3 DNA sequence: TGTGCCAGCAGCTTAACAGGACCTAACACTGAAGCTTTCTTT.

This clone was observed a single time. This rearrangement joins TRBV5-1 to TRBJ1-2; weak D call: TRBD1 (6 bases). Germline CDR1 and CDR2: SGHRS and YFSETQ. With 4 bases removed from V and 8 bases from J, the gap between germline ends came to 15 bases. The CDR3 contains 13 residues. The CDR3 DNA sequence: TGCGCCAGCAGCCCGCGACAGGTAGACGGCTACACCTTC. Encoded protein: CASSPRQVDGYTF.

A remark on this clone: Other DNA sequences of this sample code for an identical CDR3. CDR3 bases: TGTGCCAGCAGTGAAGCCGGTACAGGGCCCTACGAGCAGTACTTC. This codes for CASSEAGTGPYEQYF. This sequence joins TRBV6-1 and TRBJ2-7, with D perhaps matching TRBD1 (6 bases). The germline V and J ends were trimmed by 0 bases and 2 bases, with 11 bases remaining between them. Germline V gene data show CDR1 as MNHNS and CDR2 as SASEGT. There are 15 residues in the CDR3.

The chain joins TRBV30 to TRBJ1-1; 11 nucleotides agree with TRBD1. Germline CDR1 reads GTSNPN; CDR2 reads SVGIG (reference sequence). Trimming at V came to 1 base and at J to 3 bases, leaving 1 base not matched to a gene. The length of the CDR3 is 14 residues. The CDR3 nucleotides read TGTGCCTGGAGTGGGGACAGGGGGTACACTGAAGCTTTCTTT. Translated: CAWSGDRGYTEAFF.

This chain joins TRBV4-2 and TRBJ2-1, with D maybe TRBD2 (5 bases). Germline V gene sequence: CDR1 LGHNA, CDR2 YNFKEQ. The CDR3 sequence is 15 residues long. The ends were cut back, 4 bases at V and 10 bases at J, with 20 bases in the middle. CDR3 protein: CASSLGSPAAEEQFF. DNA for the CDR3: TGTGCCAGCAGCCTGGGGAGTCCCGCCGCAGAGGAGCAGTTCTTC.

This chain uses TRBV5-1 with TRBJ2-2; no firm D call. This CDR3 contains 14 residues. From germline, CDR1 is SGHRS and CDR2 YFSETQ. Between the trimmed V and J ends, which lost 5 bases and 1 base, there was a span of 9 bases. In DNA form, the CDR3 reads TGCGCCAGCAGTGTAGGTCAGAACACCGGGGAGCTGTTTTTT. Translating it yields CASSVGQNTGELFF.